The 23 T cell receptor beta chains in this list originate from one sample, sequenced in a study of T cell repertoires in cytomegalovirus infection. TCRdb passed the reads through MiXCR, listing each CDR3 protein once. Here the sample spans about 700,000 distinct CDR3 sequences, roughly a third being singletons. Antigens for these TCRs are unknown. This specimen was cultured PBMCs, taken from culture after CMV antigen stimulation. The receptor set was obtained from a human donor in good health (CMV status not recorded). Some clones in this sample may be carry-over from other donors' samples.

This clonotype occurred a few times. This chain uses TRBV20-1 with TRBJ1-1; TRBD1 matches 7 bases. The V and J ends lost 2 bases and 3 bases, in that order; junction bases with no gene match: 3. Germline CDR1 reads DFQATT; CDR2 reads SNEGSKA (reference sequence). The CDR3 extends over 13 amino acids. The CDR3 DNA reads as TGCAGTGCTAGATACAGGGGTTACACTGAAGCTTTCTTT. Its protein is CSARYRGYTEAFF.

This clonotype was seen a single time. V is TRBV12-3 or TRBV12-4 and J is TRBJ1-1; D is possibly TRBD1 (5 bases). The CDR3 loop spans 12 amino acids. Trimming shortened V by 3 bases and J by 7 bases, and 9 bases separated the two germline ends. As DNA, the CDR3 is TGTGCCAGCAGTTTTGGGGGGAATGAAGCTTTCTTT. Its translation: CASSFGGNEAFF.

The V and J genes are TRBV12-5 and TRBJ1-2, with unresolved D. Germline V gene sequence: CDR1 LGHNT, CDR2 FRNRAP. There are 14 residues in the CDR3. The V gene lost 5 bases and the J gene lost 0 bases, with 10 bases spanning the gap. CDR3 sequence (DNA): TGTGCTAGTGGTCTAAGTCCGGCTAACTATGGCTACACCTTC. Its protein product is CASGLSPANYGYTF.

The rearrangement uses TRBV18 and TRBJ1-1; the D is unclear. Germline CDR1 KGHSH, CDR2 LQKENI. V dropped 1 base and J dropped 7 bases, with 10 bases sitting between them. The CDR3 runs 13 residues. Here the CDR3 DNA reads TGTGCCAGCTCACCACAGAGCAATAGTGAAGCTTTCTTT. Translated, it gives CASSPQSNSEAFF.

J is TRBJ2-5 and V is TRBV2; the D gene is possibly TRBD1 (5 bases). The germline V and J ends were trimmed by 7 bases and 4 bases, with 13 bases remaining between them. CDR3 length equals 13 residues. CDR1 is SNHLY, CDR2 FYNNEI, per germline. DNA of the CDR3: TGTGCCAGCAACTCAGGGATAATAGAGACCCAGTACTTC. The encoded protein is CASNSGIIETQYF. Full variable domain (missing parts from reference TRBV2 and TRBJ2-5): EPEVTQTPSHQVTQMGQEVILRCVPISNHLYFYWYRQILGQKVEFLVSFYNNEISEKSEIFDDQFSVERPDGSNFTLKIRSTKLEDSAMYFCASNSGIIETQYFGPGTRLLVL.

This clonotype was detected only a few times. The chain uses TRBV5-5 and TRBJ1-3, with D uncertain. The CDR3 has 15 residues. Trimming took off 4 bases at V and 4 bases at J, with 15 bases between the two ends. CDR1 is SGHKS, CDR2 YYEKEE, per germline (reference sequence). CDR3 nucleotides: TGTGCCAGCAGCCCTGCGATATCGGGGGGAAACACCATATATTTT. Its protein product is CASSPAISGGNTIYF.

J is TRBJ2-5 and V is TRBV7-6, with D hard to call. Germline V gene sequence: CDR1 SGHVS, CDR2 FNYEAQ. There are 11 residues in the CDR3. Trimming pared 5 bases from V and 9 bases from J, leaving 10 bases between. Here the CDR3 reads CASSDLRAQYF. CDR3 nucleotides: TGTGCCAGCAGCGACCTTCGGGCCCAGTACTTC.

This chain's CDR3 is CASSLDQGGAFF. CDR3 nucleotides: TGTGCCAGCAGCTTAGATCAGGGGGGCGCTTTCTTT. The chain combines TRBV7-4 with TRBJ1-1, with TRBD1 matching 7 bases. Germline V lookup: CDR1 SGHVT, CDR2 SQSDAQ. The junction had 4 bases not matched to a gene; V was cut back by 1 base and J by 11 bases. This CDR3 contains 12 residues. Based on the CDR3 plus reference TRBV7-4 and TRBJ1-1, the full variable domain is GAGVSQSPRYKVAKRGRDVALRCDSISGHVTLYWYRQTLGQGSEVLTYSQSDAQRDKSGRPSGRFSAERPERSVSTLKIQRTEQGDSAVYLCASSLDQGGAFFGQGTRLTVV.

This rearrangement joins TRBV12-3 or TRBV12-4 to TRBJ2-1; TRBD2 aligns across 9 bases. V was clipped by 4 bases and J by 7 bases; unmatched bases: 11. CDR3 length: 16 residues. The CDR3 bases are TGTGCCAGCAGTTGGTTGGCGGGAGGGAAGTTGAATGAGCAGTTCTTC. Translated: CASSWLAGGKLNEQFF.

This clonotype has more than one count but fewer than ten. The chain couples TRBV11-2 to TRBJ1-1; D perhaps matches TRBD1 (5 bases). The V gene lost 1 base and the J gene lost 5 bases, with 23 bases spanning the gap. Germline V gene sequence: CDR1 SGHAT, CDR2 FQNNGV. The length of the CDR3 is 18 residues. The CDR3 is CASSLGGIMRGVGTEAFF. In nucleotides, the CDR3 is TGTGCCAGCAGCTTAGGAGGTATAATGCGGGGCGTTGGAACTGAAGCTTTCTTT.

The chain couples TRBV6-6 to TRBJ2-7, with D tentatively TRBD1 or TRBD2 (6 bases each). V lost 5 bases to trimming and J lost 0 bases, with 14 bases between them. Germline V gene data show CDR1 as MNHNY and CDR2 as SVGAGI (reference sequence). The CDR3 has 15 amino acids. As DNA, the CDR3 is TGTGCCAGCAGTCGGACTATGGACAGCTCCTACGAGCAGTACTTC. Amino acids: CASSRTMDSSYEQYF.

This clonotype was seen more than once but under ten times. This chain joins TRBV12-3 or TRBV12-4 and TRBJ1-3; no reliable D call. The CDR3 is 14 residues long. The V and J ends lost 2 bases and 5 bases respectively, with 10 bases between them. The CDR3 sequence: CASSLSRSRNTIYF. The CDR3 nucleotides are TGTGCCAGCAGTTTAAGCAGGAGTCGAAACACCATATATTTT.

The rearrangement joins TRBV6-1 to TRBJ1-1; 8 nucleotides match TRBD1. CDR3 length: 13 residues. Germline lookup yields CDR1 MNHNS and CDR2 SASEGT. V trimming: 5 bases; J trimming: 7 bases; junction bases outside the gene matches: 6. Written as DNA, the CDR3 is TGTGCCAGCAGTTGGCGACAGGGGTTTGAAGCTTTCTTT. Encoded protein: CASSWRQGFEAFF.

V and J are TRBV7-6 and TRBJ2-7, with D perhaps TRBD1 (6 bases). V shed 1 base and J shed 5 bases, with 15 bases lying between them. CDR3 length equals 15 residues. Germline values: CDR1 SGHVS, CDR2 FNYEAQ. The CDR3 region is CASSLVQGMRDEQYF. The CDR3 DNA is TGTGCCAGCAGCTTAGTGCAGGGGATGAGGGACGAGCAGTACTTC. Using reference TRBV7-6 and TRBJ2-7 for the parts outside the CDR3, the full variable domain is GAGVSQSPRYKVTKRGQDVALRCDPISGHVSLYWYRQALGQGPEFLTYFNYEAQQDKSGLPNDRFSAERPEGSISTLTIQRTEQRDSAMYRCASSLVQGMRDEQYFGPGTRLTVT.

The sample holds many counts of this clonotype. V is TRBV7-2 and J is TRBJ2-7; weak D call: TRBD1 (5 bases). Germline V CDR1 and CDR2: SGHTA, FQGNSA. Deletions cut 5 bases from V and 4 bases from J, with 9 bases between. The CDR3 has 12 residues. The CDR3 loop is CASSKDSYEQYF. The CDR3 nucleotides read TGTGCCAGCAGCAAAGACAGTTACGAGCAGTACTTC.

The sample holds a few counts of this clonotype. The chain's CDR3 is CASTERLSGYNEQFF. DNA of the CDR3: TGTGCCAGCACTGAGAGGCTTAGCGGGTACAATGAGCAGTTCTTC. The chain joins TRBV12-3 or TRBV12-4 to TRBJ2-1, with 7 bases matching TRBD2. The V and J ends lost 7 bases and 4 bases, in that order; junction bases with no gene match: 10. The CDR3 contains 15 residues.

The V call is TRBV23-1, the J call TRBJ2-1; 12 positions agree with TRBD2. TRBV23-1 is an ORF, and what it does is uncertain. This CDR3 has 19 residues. The ends lost 2 bases at V and 8 bases at J; junction bases unmatched: 16. The CDR3 DNA reads TGCGCCAGCAGTCAAAGTCTAGCGGGAGGGCCGTGGCATTGCCATGAGCAGTTCTTC. As protein: CASSQSLAGGPWHCHEQFF.

This clonotype has a handful of counts. V and J are TRBV7-9 and TRBJ2-7, with a weak D call TRBD2 (5 bases). V dropped 4 bases and J dropped 0 bases, with 13 bases sitting between them. The CDR3 spans 15 residues. CDR1 and CDR2 (germline): SEHNR, FQNEAQ (reference sequence). The CDR3 region is CASSSHLSGSYEQYF. DNA for the CDR3: TGTGCCAGCAGCTCCCACCTGAGCGGCTCCTACGAGCAGTACTTC. The entire variable domain, with the rest obtained from reference TRBV7-9 and TRBJ2-7, is as follows: DTGVSQNPRHKITKRGQNVTFRCDPISEHNRLYWYRQTLGQGPEFLTYFQNEAQLEKSRLLSDRFSAERPKGSFSTLEIQRTEQGDSAMYLCASSSHLSGSYEQYFGPGTRLTVT.

This clonotype was seen more than once but under ten times. This chain connects TRBV5-5 to TRBJ2-7; perhaps TRBD2 as D (5 bases). The CDR3 is made up of 13 amino acids. Per the germline V gene, CDR1 is SGHKS and CDR2 is YYEKEE (reference sequence). Trimming cost V 3 bases and J 1 base, with 8 bases left between them. CDR3 sequence: CASSWRQSYEQYF. The CDR3 bases are TGTGCCAGCAGCTGGAGGCAGTCCTACGAGCAGTACTTC.

The table lists this clonotype with a few counts. This rearrangement joins TRBV7-2 to TRBJ2-7, with D possibly being TRBD1 (5 bases). Per the germline V gene, CDR1 is SGHTA and CDR2 is FQGNSA. The length of the CDR3 is 14 residues. With 5 bases removed from V and 3 bases from J, the gap between germline ends came to 14 bases. The CDR3 DNA is TGTGCCAGCAGCCCACAACGGACAAGCTACGAGCAGTACTTC. Translating it yields CASSPQRTSYEQYF. The variable domain in full, completed from reference TRBV7-2 and TRBJ2-7, reads GAGVSQSPSNKVTEKGKDVELRCDPISGHTALYWYRQSLGQGLEFLIYFQGNSAPDKSGLPSDRFSAERTGGSVSTLTIQRTQQEDSAVYLCASSPQRTSYEQYFGPGTRLTVT.

This clonotype was seen only a few times. V usage is TRBV7-9 and J usage is TRBJ2-7, with 7 bases identical to TRBD2. The length of the CDR3 is 15 residues. With V trimmed by 5 bases and J by 3 bases, 10 bases remained unmatched. Per the germline V gene, CDR1 is SEHNR and CDR2 is FQNEAQ (reference sequence). Here the CDR3 reads CASSLGWREIYEQYF. The CDR3 DNA follows: TGTGCCAGCAGCCTGGGGTGGCGGGAGATCTACGAGCAGTACTTC.

The chain has TRBV10-3 and TRBJ1-1; D remains unclear. This CDR3 comprises 14 residues. Between the trimmed V and J ends, which lost 8 bases and 1 base, there was a span of 14 bases. Looked up from germline, CDR1 is ENHRY and CDR2 is SYGVKD. CDR3 residues: CAIGETRGNTEAFF. For the CDR3, the DNA is TGTGCCATCGGGGAAACCCGGGGGAACACTGAAGCTTTCTTT.

The chain carries TRBV4-3 and TRBJ2-3, with TRBD1 identical over 8 bases. From germline, CDR1 is LGHNA and CDR2 YSLEER. Losses at the gene ends were 1 base for V and 3 bases for J; bases not matched to a gene: 3. The CDR3 has 15 amino acids. CDR3 in amino acids: CASSQGTGMTDTQYF. For the CDR3, the DNA is TGCGCCAGCAGCCAAGGGACAGGGATGACAGATACGCAGTATTTT.